This T cell receptor beta chain derives from a study of regulatory T cells in long-lasting Graves disease. Broader study findings: Persistent disease samples used TRBV28, TRBJ1-2 and TRBJ2-5 preferentially.

Time point meaning: persistent/refractory GD, antithyroid drugs over 5 years with positive TRAb. Extracted PBMC RNA gave rise to the TCR library. The V gene's germline CDR1 is DFQATT and CDR2 SNEGSKA (reference sequence). CDR3 length: 14 residues. The trim removed 6 bases at V and 6 bases at J, leaving 9 bases unmatched. Relying on iRepertoire HTBI primers and Arm-PCR of CDR3 regions, the team built TCR beta libraries. TCRdb itself ran the multiplex PCR reads through MiXCR, one entry per CDR3 protein. The table shows roughly 400,000 distinct CDR3 sequences, with less than 25% occurring only once. About this clonotype itself: Its antigen remains unknown.

This sequence was found in a female donor with Graves disease. The chain couples TRBV20-1 to TRBJ2-2; 8 nucleotides match TRBD1. The sample here was peripheral blood mononuclear cells (PBMCs), taken when the disease was refractory, from a patient treated with antithyroid drugs. This CDR3 is CSARFNRGSGELFF. CDR3 nucleotide sequence: TGCAGTGCACGTTTTAACAGGGGGTCCGGGGAGCTGTTTTTT.